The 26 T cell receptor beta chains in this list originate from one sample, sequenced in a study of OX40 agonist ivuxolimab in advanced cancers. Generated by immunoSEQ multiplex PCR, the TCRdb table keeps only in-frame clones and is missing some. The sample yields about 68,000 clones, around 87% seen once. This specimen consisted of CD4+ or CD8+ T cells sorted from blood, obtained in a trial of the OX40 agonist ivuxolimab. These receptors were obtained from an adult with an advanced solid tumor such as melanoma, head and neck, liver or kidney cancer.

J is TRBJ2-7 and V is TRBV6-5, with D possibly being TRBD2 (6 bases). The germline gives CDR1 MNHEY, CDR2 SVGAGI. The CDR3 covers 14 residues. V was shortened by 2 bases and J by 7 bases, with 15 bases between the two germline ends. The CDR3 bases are TGTGCCAGCAGTTACCCTACTAGCCCGAGAGAGCAGTACTTC. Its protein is CASSYPTSPREQYF.

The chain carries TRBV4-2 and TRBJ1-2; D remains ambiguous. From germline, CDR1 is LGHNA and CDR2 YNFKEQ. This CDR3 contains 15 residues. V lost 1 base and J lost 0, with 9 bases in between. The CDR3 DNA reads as TGTGCCAGCAGCCAAGCGGGGTACACTAACTATGGCTACACCTTC. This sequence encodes CASSQAGYTNYGYTF.

The CDR3 here is CASGTGTGPYEQYF. The CDR3 bases are TGTGCCAGCGGCACCGGGACAGGGCCCTACGAGCAGTACTTC. The chain uses TRBV11-1 and TRBJ2-7; 9 nucleotides line up with TRBD1. The trim removed 8 bases at V and 2 bases at J, leaving 7 bases unmatched. The V gene's germline CDR1 is SGHAT and CDR2 FQDESV (reference sequence). The CDR3 has 14 amino acids.

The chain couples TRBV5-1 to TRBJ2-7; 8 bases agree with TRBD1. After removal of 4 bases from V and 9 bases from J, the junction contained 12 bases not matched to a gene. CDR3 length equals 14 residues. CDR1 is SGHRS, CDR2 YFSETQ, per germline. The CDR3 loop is CASSQTGQGFGQYF. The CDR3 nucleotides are TGCGCCAGCAGCCAGACCGGACAGGGCTTCGGGCAGTACTTC. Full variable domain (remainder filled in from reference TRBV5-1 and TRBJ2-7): KAGVTQTPRYLIKTRGQQVTLSCSPISGHRSVSWYQQTPGQGLQFLFEYFSETQRNKGNFPGRFSGRQFSNSRSEMNVSTLELGDSALYLCASSQTGQGFGQYFGPGTRLTVT.

The CDR3: CAWSAPGLAGSGELFF. The CDR3 DNA sequence: TGTGCCTGGAGCGCGCCTGGGCTAGCGGGATCCGGGGAGCTGTTTTTT. The chain uses TRBV30 and TRBJ2-2; 9 bases map to TRBD2. Looked up from germline, CDR1 is GTSNPN and CDR2 is SVGIG (reference sequence). J gave up 6 bases and V 3 bases, and 11 bases lay outside the gene matches. CDR3 length: 16 amino acids.

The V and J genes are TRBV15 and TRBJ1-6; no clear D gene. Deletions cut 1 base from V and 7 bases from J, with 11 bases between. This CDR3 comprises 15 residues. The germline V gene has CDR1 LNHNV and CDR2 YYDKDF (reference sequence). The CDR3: CATSRGSGRNSPLHF. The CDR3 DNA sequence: TGTGCCACCAGCAGAGGGTCCGGGCGGAATTCACCCCTCCACTTT.

The CDR3 is CASSFDSNEKLFF. In DNA form, the CDR3 reads TGTGCCAGCAGCTTCGACAGTAATGAAAAACTGTTTTTT. The V call is TRBV7-9, the J call TRBJ1-4, with D tentatively TRBD1 (5 bases). Trimming took 3 bases from V and 4 from J, leaving 6 bases between them. This CDR3 is 13 amino acids long. Germline CDR1 is SEHNR and CDR2 is FQNEAQ (reference sequence).

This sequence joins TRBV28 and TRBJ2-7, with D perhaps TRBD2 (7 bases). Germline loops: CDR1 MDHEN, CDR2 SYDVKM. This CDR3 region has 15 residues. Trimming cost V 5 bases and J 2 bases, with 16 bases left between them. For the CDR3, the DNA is TGTGCCAGCAGTAAGTCAGGGGAGGGCCCCTACGAGCAGTACTTC. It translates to CASSKSGEGPYEQYF.

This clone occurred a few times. This CDR3 is CASSWPRERGSYEQYF. CDR3 DNA sequence: TGTGCCAGCAGTTGGCCCCGGGAGCGAGGGTCCTACGAGCAGTACTTC. This chain connects TRBV28 to TRBJ2-7; D may be TRBD2 (6 bases). The CDR3 contains 16 residues. CDR1 is MDHEN, CDR2 SYDVKM, per germline. V shed 4 bases and J shed 1 base, with 17 bases lying between them.

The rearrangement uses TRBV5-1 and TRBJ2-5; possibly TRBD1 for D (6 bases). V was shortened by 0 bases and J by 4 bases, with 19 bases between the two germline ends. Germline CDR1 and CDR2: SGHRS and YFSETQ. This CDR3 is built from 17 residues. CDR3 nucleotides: TGCGCCAGCAGCTTGGAAGCCGGGACACATAAAGGAGAGACCCAGTACTTC. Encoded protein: CASSLEAGTHKGETQYF.

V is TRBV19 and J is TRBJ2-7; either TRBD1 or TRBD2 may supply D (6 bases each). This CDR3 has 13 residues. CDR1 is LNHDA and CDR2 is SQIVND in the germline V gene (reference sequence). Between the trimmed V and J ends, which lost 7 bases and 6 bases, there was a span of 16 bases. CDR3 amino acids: CASKQQGGSEQYF. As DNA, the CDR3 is TGTGCCAGTAAGCAACAGGGAGGCTCCGAGCAGTACTTC.

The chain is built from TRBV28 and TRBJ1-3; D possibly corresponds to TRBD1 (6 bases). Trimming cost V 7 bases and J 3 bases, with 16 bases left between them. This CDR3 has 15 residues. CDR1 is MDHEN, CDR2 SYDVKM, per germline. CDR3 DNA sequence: TGTGCCAGCACCATAGGGGGGGCTAATGGAAACACCATATATTTT. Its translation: CASTIGGANGNTIYF.

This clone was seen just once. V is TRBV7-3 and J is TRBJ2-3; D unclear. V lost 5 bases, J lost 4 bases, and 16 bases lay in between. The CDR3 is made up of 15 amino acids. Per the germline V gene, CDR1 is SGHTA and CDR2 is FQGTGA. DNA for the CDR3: TGTGCCAGCAGCAGAAGCAACCTGGGCGCAGATACGCAGTATTTT. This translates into CASSRSNLGADTQYF.

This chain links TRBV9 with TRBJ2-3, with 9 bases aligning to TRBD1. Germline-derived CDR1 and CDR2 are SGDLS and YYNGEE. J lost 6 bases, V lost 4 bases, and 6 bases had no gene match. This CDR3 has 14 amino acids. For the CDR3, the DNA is TGTGCCAGCAGCTCCGGGACAGGGTTCGATACGCAGTATTTT. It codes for CASSSGTGFDTQYF. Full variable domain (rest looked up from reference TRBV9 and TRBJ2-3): DSGVTQTPKHLITATGQRVTLRCSPRSGDLSVYWYQQSLDQGLQFLIQYYNGEERAKGNILERFSAQQFPDLHSELNLSSLELGDSALYFCASSSGTGFDTQYFGPGTRLTVL.

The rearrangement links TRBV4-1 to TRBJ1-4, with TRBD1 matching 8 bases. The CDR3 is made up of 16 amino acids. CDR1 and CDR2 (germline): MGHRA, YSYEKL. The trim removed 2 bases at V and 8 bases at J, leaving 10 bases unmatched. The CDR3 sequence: CASSQPWTGRKEKLFF. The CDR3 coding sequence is TGCGCCAGCAGCCAACCATGGACAGGGCGGAAAGAAAAACTGTTTTTT.

The CDR3 loop is CASSSNRGRGGNTIYF. The CDR3 DNA reads TGTGCCAGCAGTTCCAACAGGGGGCGCGGTGGAAACACCATATATTTT. The gene calls are TRBV28 and TRBJ1-3, with 9 bases that match TRBD1. CDR3 length equals 16 residues. J gave up 3 bases and V 4 bases, and 7 bases lay outside the gene matches. Germline loops: CDR1 MDHEN, CDR2 SYDVKM.

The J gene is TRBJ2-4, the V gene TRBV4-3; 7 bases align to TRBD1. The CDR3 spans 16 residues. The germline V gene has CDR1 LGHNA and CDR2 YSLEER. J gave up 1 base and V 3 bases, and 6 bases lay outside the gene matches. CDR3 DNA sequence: TGCGCCAGCAGCCAGGACAGGCCCGGGGCCAAAAACATTCAGTACTTC. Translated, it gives CASSQDRPGAKNIQYF.

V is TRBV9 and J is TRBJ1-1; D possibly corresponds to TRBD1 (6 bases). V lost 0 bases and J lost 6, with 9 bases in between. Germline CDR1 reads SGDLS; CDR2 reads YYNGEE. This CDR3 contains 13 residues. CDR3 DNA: TGTGCCAGCAGCGTAGGGGGGGCATCTGAAGCTTTCTTT. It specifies CASSVGGASEAFF.

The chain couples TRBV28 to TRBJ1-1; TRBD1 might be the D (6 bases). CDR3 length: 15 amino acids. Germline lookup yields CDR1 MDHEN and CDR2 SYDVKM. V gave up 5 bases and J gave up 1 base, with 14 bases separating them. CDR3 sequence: CASSNQGGGNTEAFF. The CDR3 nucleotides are TGTGCCAGCAGTAACCAAGGGGGGGGGAACACTGAAGCTTTCTTT.

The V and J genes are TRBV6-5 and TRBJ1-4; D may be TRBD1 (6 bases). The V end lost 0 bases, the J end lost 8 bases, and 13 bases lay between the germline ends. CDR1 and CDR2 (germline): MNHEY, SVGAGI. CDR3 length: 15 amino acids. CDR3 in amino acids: CASSYSRGTGEKLFF. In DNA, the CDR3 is TGTGCCAGCAGTTACTCCAGGGGTACAGGGGAAAAACTGTTTTTT.

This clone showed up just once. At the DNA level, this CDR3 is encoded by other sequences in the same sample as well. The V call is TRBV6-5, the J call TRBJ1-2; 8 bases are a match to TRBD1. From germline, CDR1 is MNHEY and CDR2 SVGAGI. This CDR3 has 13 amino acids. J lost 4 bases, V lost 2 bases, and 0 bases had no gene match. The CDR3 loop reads CASSYDRGYGYTF. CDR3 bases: TGTGCCAGCAGTTACGACAGGGGCTATGGCTACACCTTC.

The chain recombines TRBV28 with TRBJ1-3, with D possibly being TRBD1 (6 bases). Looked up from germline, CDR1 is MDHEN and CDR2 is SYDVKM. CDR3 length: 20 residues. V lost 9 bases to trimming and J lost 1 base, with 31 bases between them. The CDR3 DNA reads TGTGCCAGTATCTCCTGGTGGGCCCCGGGAGGGGGGCCATCTGGAAACACCATATATTTT. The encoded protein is CASISWWAPGGGPSGNTIYF.

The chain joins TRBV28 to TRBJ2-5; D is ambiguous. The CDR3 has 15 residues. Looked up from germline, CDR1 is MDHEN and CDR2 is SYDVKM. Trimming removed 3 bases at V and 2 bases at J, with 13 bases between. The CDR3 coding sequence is TGTGCCAGCAGTTTCGGTGGTTCCCTACAAGAGACCCAGTACTTC. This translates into CASSFGGSLQETQYF.

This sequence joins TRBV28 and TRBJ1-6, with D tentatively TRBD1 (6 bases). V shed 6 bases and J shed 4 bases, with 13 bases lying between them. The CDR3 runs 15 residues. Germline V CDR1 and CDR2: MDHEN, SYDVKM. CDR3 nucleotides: TGTGCCAGCAGGGACCGGGACACTTATAATTCACCCCTCCACTTT. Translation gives CASRDRDTYNSPLHF.

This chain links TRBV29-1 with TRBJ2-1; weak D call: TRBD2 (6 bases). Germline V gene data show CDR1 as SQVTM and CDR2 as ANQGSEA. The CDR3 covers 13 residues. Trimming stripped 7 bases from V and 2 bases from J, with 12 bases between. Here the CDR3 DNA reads TGCAGCGCGGGGGACTCGCCCTACAATGAGCAGTTCTTC. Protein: CSAGDSPYNEQFF.

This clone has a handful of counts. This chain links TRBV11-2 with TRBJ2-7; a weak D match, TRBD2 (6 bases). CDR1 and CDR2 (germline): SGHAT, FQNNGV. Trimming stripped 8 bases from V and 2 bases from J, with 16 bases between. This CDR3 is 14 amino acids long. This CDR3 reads CASSRDWGPYEQYF. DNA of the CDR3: TGTGCCAGCTCACGGGACTGGGGACCCTACGAGCAGTACTTC.